Sequencing of this T cell receptor (beta chain) was carried out in a study of shared clonotypes between healthy human individuals. The CDR3 contains 17 residues. The germline V gene encodes CDR1 SGHRS and CDR2 YFSETQ. The V gene lost 6 bases and the J gene lost 6 bases, with 25 bases spanning the gap. Ten immunoSEQ deep assay plates were used to sequence the DNA of unsorted PBMCs. Clones were read by immunoSEQ multiplex PCR, and TCRdb kept only the in-frame ones, dropping some. The table shows some 490,000 clones, with roughly 80% occurring only once. The receptor's source is a woman between 35 and 50 years old in good health. Some clones in this sample may be carry-over from other donors' samples. The sequencing sample was made of PBMCs. The chain uses TRBV5-1 and TRBJ2-1; D is perhaps TRBD2 (7 bases). The chain's CDR3 is CASTLSGGRPGGNEQFF. CDR3 sequence (DNA): TGCGCCAGCACCCTCTCTGGGGGGCGCCCGGGAGGCAATGAGCAGTTCTTC. Full variable domain (missing parts from reference TRBV5-1 and TRBJ2-1): KAGVTQTPRYLIKTRGQQVTLSCSPISGHRSVSWYQQTPGQGLQFLFEYFSETQRNKGNFPGRFSGRQFSNSRSEMNVSTLELGDSALYLCASTLSGGRPGGNEQFFGPGTRLTVL.